Detailed here is one TCR beta chain. Germline V gene lookup returns CDR1 SEHNR and CDR2 FQNEAQ (reference sequence). The CDR3 covers 14 residues. Deletions cut 3 bases from V and 2 bases from J, with 11 bases between. Treatment denoted: oral pan-JAK inhibitor, 5-10 mg twice daily. The data are from a study of CD8+ T cells in alopecia areata. Study summary: Those patients who were treated received oral tofacitinib, which was given at 5 to 10 mg twice daily for moderate-to-severe alopecia areata.

Extraction of RNA preceded its reverse transcription into cDNA, which served as the sequencing template. Measured with immunoSEQ multiplex PCR; TCRdb has only the in-frame clones, and not every one. The data hold over 150,000 clones, with 50% to 65% observed a single time. This TCR was sampled from a human donor with alopecia areata. V gene TRBV7-9 combines with J gene TRBJ2-7, with TRBD1 as a possible D gene (5 bases). The source material was CD4+ T cells sorted from blood, sampled at week 24, from a patient treated with tofacitinib. The CDR3 here is CASSFDDRAYEQYF. The CDR3 nucleotides are TGTGCCAGCAGCTTCGACGACAGAGCCTACGAGCAGTACTTC.